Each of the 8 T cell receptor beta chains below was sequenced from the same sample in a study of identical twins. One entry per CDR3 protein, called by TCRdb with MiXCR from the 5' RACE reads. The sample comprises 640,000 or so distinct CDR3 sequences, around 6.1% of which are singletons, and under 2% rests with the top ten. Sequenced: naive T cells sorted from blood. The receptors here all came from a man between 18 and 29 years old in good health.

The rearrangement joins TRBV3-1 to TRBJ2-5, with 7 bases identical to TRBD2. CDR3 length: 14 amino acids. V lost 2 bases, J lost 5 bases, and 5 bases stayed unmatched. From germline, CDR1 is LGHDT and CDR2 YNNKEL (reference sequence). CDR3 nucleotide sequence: TGTGCCAGCAGCCAAAAGGCCGGGGGGGAGACCCAGTACTTC. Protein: CASSQKAGGETQYF.

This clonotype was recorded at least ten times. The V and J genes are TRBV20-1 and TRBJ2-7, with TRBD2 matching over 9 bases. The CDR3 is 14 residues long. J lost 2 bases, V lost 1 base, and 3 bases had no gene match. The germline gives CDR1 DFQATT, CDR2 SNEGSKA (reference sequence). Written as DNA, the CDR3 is TGCAGTGCTAGAGTAGCGGGAGCCCCCTACGAGCAGTACTTC. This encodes CSARVAGAPYEQYF.

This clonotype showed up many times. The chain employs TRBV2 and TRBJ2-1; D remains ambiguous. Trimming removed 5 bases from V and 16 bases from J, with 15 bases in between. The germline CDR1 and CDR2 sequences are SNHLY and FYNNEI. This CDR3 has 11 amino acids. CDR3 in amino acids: CASSLEIRAFF. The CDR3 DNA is TGTGCCAGCAGTCTGGAGATACGGGCTTTCTTC.

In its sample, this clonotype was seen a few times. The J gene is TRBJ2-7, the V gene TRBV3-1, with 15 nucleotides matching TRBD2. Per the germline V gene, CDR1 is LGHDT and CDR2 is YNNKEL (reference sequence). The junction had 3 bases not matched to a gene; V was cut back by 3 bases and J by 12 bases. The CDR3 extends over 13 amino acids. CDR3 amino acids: CASSQGTSGRPYV. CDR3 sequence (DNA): TGTGCCAGCAGCCAGGGGACTAGCGGGAGGCCGTACGTC.

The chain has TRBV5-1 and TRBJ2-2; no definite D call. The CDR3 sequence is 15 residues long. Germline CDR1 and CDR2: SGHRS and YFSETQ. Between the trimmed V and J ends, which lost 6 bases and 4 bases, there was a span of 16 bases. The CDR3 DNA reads TGCGCCAGCACGTCCGCCATAGCCCTCACCGGGGAGCTGTTTTTT. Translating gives CASTSAIALTGELFF. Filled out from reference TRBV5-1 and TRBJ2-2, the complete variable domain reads KAGVTQTPRYLIKTRGQQVTLSCSPISGHRSVSWYQQTPGQGLQFLFEYFSETQRNKGNFPGRFSGRQFSNSRSEMNVSTLELGDSALYLCASTSAIALTGELFFGEGSRLTVL.

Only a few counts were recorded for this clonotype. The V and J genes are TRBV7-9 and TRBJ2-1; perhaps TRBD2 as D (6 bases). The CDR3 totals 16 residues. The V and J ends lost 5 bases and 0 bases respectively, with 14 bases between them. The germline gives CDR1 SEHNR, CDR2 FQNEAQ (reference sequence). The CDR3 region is CASSDRSGSSYNEQFF. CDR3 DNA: TGTGCCAGCAGCGACCGGTCCGGGAGCTCCTACAATGAGCAGTTCTTC.

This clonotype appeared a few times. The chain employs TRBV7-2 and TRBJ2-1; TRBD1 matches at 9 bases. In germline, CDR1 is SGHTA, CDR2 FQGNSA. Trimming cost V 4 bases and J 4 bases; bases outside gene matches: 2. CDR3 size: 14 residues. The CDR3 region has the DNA TGTGCCAGCAGCTCCGACAGGGGGTACAATGAGCAGTTCTTC. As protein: CASSSDRGYNEQFF.

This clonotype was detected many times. The CDR3 here is CSARPPLDNEQFF. In DNA, the CDR3 is TGCAGTGCTAGACCCCCCTTGGACAATGAGCAGTTCTTC. J is TRBJ2-1 and V is TRBV20-1; D gene unclear. Germline-derived CDR1 and CDR2 are DFQATT and SNEGSKA (reference sequence). The CDR3 runs 13 residues. The V and J ends lost 2 bases and 5 bases respectively, with 10 bases between them.